This entry lists 16 T cell receptor beta chains sequenced from one sample in a study of blood T cell repertoires in COVID-19. Repertoires were generated with immunoSEQ multiplex PCR, while TCRdb's copy carries only in-frame clones and drops some. The sample yields around 85,000 clones, roughly 89% seen once. Source material: PBMCs or T cells enriched from blood (not recorded which). These receptors originate from a woman in her fifties or sixties with acute COVID-19.

This clone was counted between two and nine times. The V call is TRBV7-6, the J call TRBJ1-5, with D possibly TRBD1 on 5 matching bases. Per the germline V gene, CDR1 is SGHVS and CDR2 is FNYEAQ. The CDR3 runs to 14 residues. V was shortened by 3 bases and J by 7 bases, with 13 bases between the two germline ends. CDR3 nucleotides: TGTGCCAGCAGCTTGGTCGGGGGAGGACAGCCCCAGCATTTT. This codes for CASSLVGGGQPQHF.

Note on this clone: The identical CDR3 is also encoded by other nucleotide sequences in the sample. The chain recombines TRBV2 with TRBJ1-5, with 10 nucleotides matching TRBD1. CDR1 is SNHLY and CDR2 is FYNNEI in the germline V gene. The CDR3 length is 15 residues. Germline trimming cut 5 bases from V and 2 bases from J; bases unmatched to any gene: 3. CDR3 coding DNA: TGTGCCAGCAGTCCAGGGACAGGGGGCAATCAGCCCCAGCATTTT. Translated: CASSPGTGGNQPQHF.

This chain connects TRBV5-5 to TRBJ2-1; D is unclear. V was clipped by 4 bases and J by 14 bases, with 19 bases between them. The germline V gene encodes CDR1 SGHKS and CDR2 YYEKEE (reference sequence). CDR3 length: 13 amino acids. CDR3 sequence: CASSPPSVKREFF. For the CDR3, the DNA is TGTGCCAGCAGCCCCCCATCGGTAAAACGGGAGTTCTTC.

The chain recombines TRBV11-2 with TRBJ1-1; D not certain. There are 11 residues in the CDR3. CDR1 SGHAT and CDR2 FQNNGV come from the germline V gene. V was cut by 5 bases and J by 3 bases, with 4 bases left in between. This chain's CDR3 is CASSLYTEAFF. The CDR3 nucleotides are TGTGCCAGCAGCCTTTACACTGAAGCTTTCTTT.

This clone was seen only once. The DNA of the CDR3 is TGTGCCAGCAGCTTGAGTTCAATTGAAGCTTTCTTT. Its protein product is CASSLSSIEAFF. V is TRBV7-8 and J is TRBJ1-1; D unresolved. The CDR3 covers 12 residues. V was trimmed by 3 bases and J by 7 bases, leaving 9 bases between them. Germline V CDR1 and CDR2: SGHVS, FQNEAQ.

The chain couples TRBV20-1 to TRBJ2-1, with unresolved D. The CDR3 is 11 amino acids. Germline CDR1 DFQATT, CDR2 SNEGSKA (reference sequence). The V end was cut by 1 base, the J end by 7 bases, with 5 bases between. CDR3 sequence: CSARVINEQFF. The CDR3 coding sequence is TGCAGTGCTAGAGTAATAAATGAGCAGTTCTTC.

The chain employs TRBV27 and TRBJ2-7, with D hard to call. The CDR3 is 13 residues long. Germline V lookup: CDR1 MNHEY, CDR2 SMNVEV (reference sequence). V lost 3 bases, J lost 0 bases, and 6 bases lay in between. The CDR3 spells CASSFRSSYEQYF. The CDR3 nucleotides are TGTGCCAGCAGTTTTCGCAGCTCCTACGAGCAGTACTTC.

The rearrangement joins TRBV6-2 or TRBV6-3 to TRBJ1-3; TRBD1 matches 8 bases. The CDR3 has 15 amino acids. Per the germline V gene, CDR1 is MNHEY and CDR2 is SVGEGT. Losses at the gene ends were 2 bases for V and 2 bases for J; bases not matched to a gene: 2. The CDR3 protein is CASSYDRGAGNTIYF. CDR3 bases: TGTGCCAGCAGTTACGACAGGGGAGCTGGAAACACCATATATTTT.

The V and J genes are TRBV5-5 and TRBJ2-3, with TRBD1 matching over 10 bases. Germline V gene sequence: CDR1 SGHKS, CDR2 YYEKEE (reference sequence). V dropped 5 bases and J dropped 1; count of bases not matched to a gene: 13. This CDR3 contains 18 residues. Here the CDR3 reads CASSSSLGQGLGTDTQYF. The DNA of the CDR3 is TGTGCCAGCAGTTCCTCGTTGGGACAGGGGTTAGGCACAGATACGCAGTATTTT.

This clone was found once. The V and J genes are TRBV27 and TRBJ1-2; 7 nucleotides align to TRBD1. The V gene's germline CDR1 is MNHEY and CDR2 SMNVEV (reference sequence). The CDR3 loop spans 15 amino acids. After removal of 6 bases from V and 7 bases from J, the junction contained 14 bases not matched to a gene. The CDR3 sequence is CASSFPTGRLGGYTF. The CDR3 DNA is TGTGCCAGCAGCTTCCCGACAGGGAGGTTGGGTGGCTACACCTTC.

The chain combines TRBV10-3 with TRBJ1-2; weak D call: TRBD1 (6 bases). Germline CDR1 is ENHRY and CDR2 is SYGVKD. Trimming took off 4 bases at V and 4 bases at J, with 10 bases between the two ends. The CDR3 contains 13 residues. CDR3 protein: CAISAGVGYGYTF. CDR3 bases: TGTGCCATCAGTGCAGGGGTGGGCTATGGCTACACCTTC.

The chain joins TRBV19 to TRBJ1-5, with D perhaps TRBD1 (6 bases). Trimming shortened V by 1 base and J by 4 bases, and 14 bases separated the two germline ends. CDR1 and CDR2 (germline): LNHDA, SQIVND (reference sequence). The CDR3 covers 16 residues. The CDR3 DNA is TGTGCCAGTAGTATAGGAGGCAGGGGCTGGAATCAGCCCCAGCATTTT. The encoded protein is CASSIGGRGWNQPQHF.

The genes are TRBV18 and TRBJ1-1, with D unresolved. The CDR3 runs to 13 residues. V lost 2 bases, J lost 3 bases, and 7 bases lay in between. Germline values: CDR1 KGHSH, CDR2 LQKENI. CDR3 DNA: TGTGCCAGCTCACCAATGGGAGACACTGAAGCTTTCTTT. Translation: CASSPMGDTEAFF.

V gene TRBV5-4 combines with J gene TRBJ2-5; possibly TRBD2 for D (6 bases). The germline gives CDR1 SGHNT, CDR2 YYREEE (reference sequence). V was shortened by 0 bases and J by 0 bases, with 12 bases between the two germline ends. CDR3 length equals 16 residues. CDR3 loop: CASSLGGSGYQETQYF. The CDR3 DNA follows: TGTGCCAGCAGCTTGGGAGGTAGCGGTTACCAAGAGACCCAGTACTTC. Based on the CDR3 plus reference TRBV5-4 and TRBJ2-5, the full variable domain is ETGVTQSPTHLIKTRGQQVTLRCSSQSGHNTVSWYQQALGQGPQFIFQYYREEENGRGNFPPRFSGLQFPNYSSELNVNALELDDSALYLCASSLGGSGYQETQYFGPGTRLLVL.

This chain connects TRBV14 to TRBJ1-2, with 10 bases identical to TRBD1. CDR3 length equals 16 residues. J lost 4 bases, V lost 4 bases, and 9 bases had no gene match. Per the germline V gene, CDR1 is SGHDN and CDR2 is FVKESK. The chain's CDR3 is CASSLSLRTGGYGYTF. CDR3 nucleotides: TGTGCCAGCAGCCTTTCCCTTAGGACAGGGGGCTATGGCTACACCTTC.

The genes are TRBV7-9 and TRBJ2-5; D is possibly TRBD2 (5 bases). The germline V and J ends were trimmed by 7 bases and 5 bases, with 23 bases remaining between them. CDR1 is SEHNR and CDR2 is FQNEAQ in the germline V gene (reference sequence). The CDR3 covers 16 residues. CDR3 residues: CASTTRGSGSRETQYF. The CDR3 DNA sequence: TGTGCCAGCACCACTAGAGGTTCTGGTAGTAGGGAGACCCAGTACTTC.